The 12 T cell receptor beta chains presented below share a single source sample, sequenced in a study of blood T cell repertoires in COVID-19 (dated by TCRdb to the early 2020s). The method was the immunoSEQ multiplex PCR assay. TCRdb retrieved this table from immuneACCESS and kept in-frame rearrangements only. Not all clones are present; in checked studies, unresolved V genes account for under half, and no reason is known for the remainder. In all, the sample holds about 170,000 clones, and roughly nine tenths of those were seen once. Jointly, the top ten make up roughly 9.8% of the sample. The specimen sequenced was peripheral blood. Receptor source: an older woman with COVID-19, enrolled during active disease.

The sample holds one count of this clone. The chain recombines TRBV12-5 with TRBJ2-1; TRBD2 is a possible D gene (5 bases). The CDR3 covers 15 residues. The germline gives CDR1 LGHNT, CDR2 FRNRAP. V lost 2 bases, J lost 9 bases, and 17 bases lay in between. The CDR3 is CASGLPRRGSSEQFF. The CDR3, as DNA: TGTGCTAGTGGTTTGCCCAGGAGAGGGTCCAGTGAGCAGTTCTTC. Full variable domain (outside the CDR3, taken from reference TRBV12-5 and TRBJ2-1): DARVTQTPRHKVTEMGQEVTMRCQPILGHNTVFWYRQTMMQGLELLAYFRNRAPLDDSGMPKDRFSAEMPDATLATLKIQPSEPRDSAVYFCASGLPRRGSSEQFFGPGTRLTVL.

The V gene is TRBV6-4, the J gene TRBJ2-7, with a tentative D call TRBD1 (5 bases). CDR1 and CDR2 (germline): MRHNA, SNTAGT. There are 12 residues in the CDR3. V dropped 6 bases and J dropped 4 bases, with 10 bases sitting between them. The CDR3 spells CASRVGVYEQYF. The CDR3 DNA is TGTGCCAGCAGAGTAGGGGTATACGAGCAGTACTTC.

The V call is TRBV4-3, the J call TRBJ2-3; 7 nucleotides agree with TRBD2. The CDR3 spans 13 residues. Germline assignment: CDR1 LGHNA and CDR2 YSLEER. Trimming cost V 4 bases and J 6 bases; bases outside gene matches: 4. CDR3 protein: CASSPGGKDTQYF. The CDR3 bases are TGCGCCAGCAGCCCCGGGGGGAAGGATACGCAGTATTTT.

As regards this clone: An end of the junction differs from the germline gene, which may be a read error. The rearrangement links TRBV12-3 or TRBV12-4 to TRBJ1-2; D call uncertain. The CDR3 is 12 amino acids. The DNA of the CDR3 is TGTGCCAGCAGTGCCCAGCGTTTTTTACCCCTTTTC. It codes for CASSAQRFLPLF.

The V call is TRBV2, the J call TRBJ1-1; 8 nucleotides agree with TRBD1. The CDR3 length is 13 residues. The junction had 2 bases not matched to a gene; V was cut back by 4 bases and J by 4 bases. Germline V gene data show CDR1 as SNHLY and CDR2 as FYNNEI. DNA for the CDR3: TGTGCCAGCAGTGTACAGGGGGGCACTGAAGCTTTCTTT. Its translation: CASSVQGGTEAFF.

The V and J genes are TRBV24-1 and TRBJ2-1; D not certain. V was clipped by 4 bases and J by 8 bases, with 8 bases between them. The CDR3 consists of 12 residues. CDR1 and CDR2 from the germline V gene are KGHDR and SFDVKD. Here the CDR3 DNA reads TGTGCCACCAGTGACCCCGCGTATGAGCAGTTCTTC. This encodes CATSDPAYEQFF.

CDR3 in amino acids: CASSLDMVSNEQFF. The CDR3 nucleotides are TGCGCCAGCAGCTTGGATATGGTTAGCAATGAGCAGTTCTTC. The V gene is TRBV5-1, the J gene TRBJ2-1; no definite D call. CDR3 length: 14 amino acids. Trimming shortened V by 0 bases and J by 6 bases, and 10 bases separated the two germline ends. Per the germline V gene, CDR1 is SGHRS and CDR2 is YFSETQ.

The rearrangement joins TRBV3-1 (or the pseudogene TRBV3-2) to TRBJ2-5, with TRBD2 matching over 12 bases. Germline CDR1 and CDR2: LGHDT and YNNKEL (reference sequence). Losses at the gene ends were 5 bases for V and 4 bases for J; bases not matched to a gene: 8. This CDR3 spans 16 amino acids. The CDR3, as DNA: TGTGCCAGCAGCTACTCGTTACTAGCGGGAGGAGAGACCCAGTACTTC. It is translated as CASSYSLLAGGETQYF.

J is TRBJ1-3 and V is TRBV7-9; D may be TRBD1 (5 bases). This CDR3 is 15 amino acids long. From germline, CDR1 is SEHNR and CDR2 FQNEAQ (reference sequence). The V end was cut by 6 bases, the J end by 0 bases, with 12 bases between. CDR3: CASSRPGGSGNTIYF. CDR3 DNA: TGTGCCAGCAGTCGTCCGGGGGGCTCTGGAAACACCATATATTTT.

This clone came up once. In DNA, the CDR3 is TGTGCCAGCAGTTACGGGAGGGGGAGAGGTGGCTACACCTTC. It yields the protein CASSYGRGRGGYTF. V usage is TRBV6-5 and J usage is TRBJ1-2; weak D call: TRBD1 (6 bases). The germline V and J ends were trimmed by 2 bases and 7 bases, with 14 bases remaining between them. CDR1 and CDR2 (germline): MNHEY, SVGAGI. This CDR3 has 14 residues.

J is TRBJ1-5 and V is TRBV30, with 8 bases lining up with TRBD1. This CDR3 comprises 14 residues. Germline V CDR1 and CDR2: GTSNPN, SVGIG (reference sequence). J gave up 5 bases and V 3 bases, and 6 bases lay outside the gene matches. The CDR3 DNA follows: TGTGCCTGGAGCGTTTACAGGGGGGATCAGCCCCAGCATTTT. Encoded protein: CAWSVYRGDQPQHF.

The CDR3 nucleotides read TGTGCCAGTGGGCCAAGGACAGATACGCAGTATTTT. The encoded protein is CASGPRTDTQYF. This chain joins TRBV19 and TRBJ2-3; D is unresolved. The length of the CDR3 is 12 residues. V was cut by 8 bases and J by 3 bases, with 9 bases left in between. Germline CDR1 LNHDA, CDR2 SQIVND (reference sequence).